One sample yielded the 21 T cell receptor beta chains listed below, sequenced in a study of blood T cell repertoires in COVID-19. TCRdb's copy holds only in-frame clones and misses some; the assay was immunoSEQ multiplex PCR. This sample has 150,000 to 200,000 clones, with around 81% found just once. The sample consisted of peripheral blood. The receptors stem from a man aged 65 to 85 with active or convalescent COVID-19.

This chain joins TRBV5-1 and TRBJ2-1; 8 bases are a match to TRBD2. V lost 0 bases and J lost 7; bases outside the gene matches: 6. The CDR3 extends over 15 amino acids. CDR1 SGHRS and CDR2 YFSETQ come from the germline V gene. In DNA form, the CDR3 reads TGCGCCAGCAGCTTGGGGACGGGAGGGGGTAATGAGCAGTTCTTC. Protein product: CASSLGTGGGNEQFF.

The V call is TRBV4-1, the J call TRBJ1-4; D gene ambiguous. The CDR3 sequence is 13 residues long. The V and J ends lost 6 bases and 7 bases respectively, with 12 bases between them. Germline assignment: CDR1 MGHRA and CDR2 YSYEKL. In DNA, the CDR3 is TGCGCCAGCAGTATCACTCGGGGTGAAAAACTGTTTTTT. Protein sequence: CASSITRGEKLFF.

The J gene is TRBJ2-7, the V gene TRBV9; 7 nucleotides match TRBD1. V gave up 5 bases and J gave up 2 bases; unmatched junction bases: 10. Germline lookup yields CDR1 SGDLS and CDR2 YYNGEE. The CDR3 extends over 15 amino acids. The CDR3 reads CASSLLGTATYEQYF. In DNA form, the CDR3 reads TGTGCCAGCAGTCTACTAGGGACAGCAACCTACGAGCAGTACTTC.

This chain uses TRBV14 with TRBJ1-1, with TRBD1 identical over 7 bases. With V trimmed by 0 bases and J by 7 bases, 5 bases remained unmatched. This CDR3 contains 14 residues. Germline lookup yields CDR1 SGHDN and CDR2 FVKESK. CDR3 nucleotide sequence: TGTGCCAGCAGCCAAGAAGTGGGACAGATTGAAGCTTTCTTT. Its translation: CASSQEVGQIEAFF.

The J gene is TRBJ2-1, the V gene TRBV7-6; 11 bases are a match to TRBD2. This CDR3 has 16 residues. J lost 1 base, V lost 5 bases, and 4 bases had no gene match. The germline V gene has CDR1 SGHVS and CDR2 FNYEAQ. Here the CDR3 reads CASSPIAGGSYNEQFF. The CDR3 DNA is TGTGCCAGCAGCCCTATAGCGGGAGGGTCCTACAATGAGCAGTTCTTC.

This chain uses TRBV18 with TRBJ1-4; D uncertain. CDR3 length: 16 residues. Germline V gene data show CDR1 as KGHSH and CDR2 as LQKENI. V lost 3 bases to trimming and J lost 8 bases, with 19 bases between them. The CDR3 bases are TGTGCCAGCTCACCGCGGACGGGAACCGGCTACGAAAAACTGTTTTTT. Translated: CASSPRTGTGYEKLFF.

The chain combines TRBV19 with TRBJ1-5; TRBD1 matches 9 bases. Losses at the gene ends were 6 bases for V and 7 bases for J; bases not matched to a gene: 10. In germline, CDR1 is LNHDA, CDR2 SQIVND (reference sequence). The CDR3 extends over 15 amino acids. The CDR3 region has the DNA TGTGCCAGTAGGGCCCACAGGGGGCCCATGCAGCCCCAGCATTTT. As protein: CASRAHRGPMQPQHF.

With respect to this clone: Additional DNA sequences in this sample encode the identical CDR3. The DNA of the CDR3 is TGTGCCAGCAGTTTTAGCGGGAGCTCCTACAATGAGCAGTTCTTC. It encodes CASSFSGSSYNEQFF. The chain has TRBV6-6 and TRBJ2-1; TRBD2 aligns across 9 bases. CDR3 length: 15 amino acids. The V gene end was trimmed by 4 bases and the J gene end by 0 bases; junction bases not matched to a gene: 1. Germline CDR1 MNHNY, CDR2 SVGAGI (reference sequence).

The chain carries TRBV6-5 and TRBJ1-2; 8 bases match TRBD1. The CDR3 consists of 16 residues. Trimming at V came to 0 bases and at J to 4 bases, leaving 7 bases not matched to a gene. Germline CDR1 reads MNHEY; CDR2 reads SVGAGI. The DNA of the CDR3 is TGTGCCAGCAGTTACTCGTTGCCAGGGGGCTCCTATGGCTACACCTTC. Translation gives CASSYSLPGGSYGYTF.

The rearrangement joins TRBV18 to TRBJ2-7, with D perhaps TRBD1 (6 bases). The CDR3 runs 15 residues. In germline, CDR1 is KGHSH, CDR2 LQKENI. V was cut by 5 bases and J by 2 bases, with 16 bases left in between. The CDR3 DNA reads TGTGCCAGCTCATCACAGTCCAGGGGAACCTACGAGCAGTACTTC. It is translated as CASSSQSRGTYEQYF. The full variable domain, completed using reference TRBV18 and TRBJ2-7, is NAGVMQNPRHLVRRRGQEARLRCSPMKGHSHVYWYRQLPEEGLKFMVYLQKENIIDESGMPKERFSAEFPKEGPSILRIQQVVRGDSAAYFCASSSQSRGTYEQYFGPGTRLTVT.

This chain links TRBV6-4 with TRBJ2-5, with D hard to call. CDR3 length: 13 residues. V lost 0 bases to trimming and J lost 7 bases, with 9 bases between them. Looked up from germline, CDR1 is MRHNA and CDR2 is SNTAGT. CDR3 amino acids: CASSDSPQATQYF. The CDR3 DNA reads as TGTGCCAGCAGTGACTCGCCCCAGGCGACCCAGTACTTC.

V and J are TRBV19 and TRBJ1-4, with D hard to call. CDR3 length equals 14 residues. Germline V CDR1 and CDR2: LNHDA, SQIVND (reference sequence). Trimming stripped 9 bases from V and 3 bases from J, with 14 bases between. The CDR3 spells CASNLGRANEKLFF. The CDR3 region has the DNA TGTGCCAGCAATCTAGGGAGGGCTAATGAAAAACTGTTTTTT.

As concerns this clone: Other nucleotide sequences from this sample produce the same CDR3. This chain links TRBV6-5 with TRBJ1-1; D is possibly TRBD1 (6 bases). The CDR3 has 15 residues. The germline CDR1 and CDR2 sequences are MNHEY and SVGAGI. Deletions cut 0 bases from V and 1 base from J, with 9 bases between. The DNA of the CDR3 is TGTGCCAGCAGTTACTCGAAAGGGGGGAACACTGAAGCTTTCTTT. It yields the protein CASSYSKGGNTEAFF.

The rearrangement uses TRBV24-1 and TRBJ2-2; 10 bases are shared with TRBD2. The germline CDR1 and CDR2 sequences are KGHDR and SFDVKD. The length of the CDR3 is 14 residues. V lost 3 bases to trimming and J lost 7 bases; unmatched junction nucleotides: 1. The CDR3 DNA is TGTGCCACCAGTGATACTAGCGGGGTCGGGGAGCTGTTTTTT. Protein sequence: CATSDTSGVGELFF.

This clone has only one observation. CDR3 region: CASSIHLVPSNQPQHF. The CDR3 DNA is TGTGCCAGTAGCATCCATTTAGTCCCCAGCAATCAGCCCCAGCATTTT. V is TRBV19 and J is TRBJ1-5; D unclear. Trimming shortened V by 6 bases and J by 1 base, and 16 bases separated the two germline ends. The CDR3 contains 16 residues. CDR1 LNHDA and CDR2 SQIVND come from the germline V gene (reference sequence).

This clone appeared a single time. The chain recombines TRBV30 with TRBJ2-2; no clear D. V shed 1 base and J shed 1 base, with 7 bases lying between them. The CDR3 runs to 14 residues. Germline V gives CDR1 GTSNPN, CDR2 SVGIG (reference sequence). The CDR3 reads CAWSDIMNTGELFF. The CDR3 region has the DNA TGTGCCTGGAGTGACATTATGAACACCGGGGAGCTGTTTTTT.

This clone was counted once. The CDR3 loop reads CASSQVGTGIEAFF. The CDR3 DNA sequence: TGCGCCAGCAGCCAAGTCGGGACAGGGATTGAAGCTTTCTTT. The genes are TRBV4-3 and TRBJ1-1; TRBD1 agrees at 9 bases. With V trimmed by 1 base and J by 7 bases, 4 bases remained unmatched. Germline CDR1 is LGHNA and CDR2 is YSLEER. The CDR3 length is 14 residues.

This clone has ten or more counts. V and J are TRBV30 and TRBJ2-3; weak D call: TRBD1 (7 bases). The CDR3 has 16 residues. Germline values: CDR1 GTSNPN, CDR2 SVGIG (reference sequence). V dropped 3 bases and J dropped 3 bases, with 19 bases sitting between them. CDR3 in amino acids: CAWSRGELARTDTQYF. CDR3 nucleotide sequence: TGTGCCTGGAGCAGGGGGGAACTAGCTAGGACAGATACGCAGTATTTT.

The chain recombines TRBV19 with TRBJ1-5, with a tentative D call TRBD1 (5 bases). Germline V gene sequence: CDR1 LNHDA, CDR2 SQIVND (reference sequence). V shed 6 bases and J shed 4 bases, with 10 bases lying between them. CDR3 length: 13 amino acids. For the CDR3, the DNA is TGTGCCAGTAGAGGGGCACCGAATCAGCCCCAGCATTTT. Protein product: CASRGAPNQPQHF.

This chain joins TRBV5-6 and TRBJ1-3, with 7 bases aligning to TRBD1. The V gene end was trimmed by 5 bases and the J gene end by 6 bases; junction bases not matched to a gene: 5. There are 13 residues in the CDR3. Germline V gene data show CDR1 as SGHDT and CDR2 as YYEEEE. CDR3 coding DNA: TGTGCCAGCAGGGGCAGGGGGTCAAACACCATATATTTT. It codes for CASRGRGSNTIYF.

CDR3 in amino acids: CASSPFGGVTGEAFF. In DNA, the CDR3 is TGCGCCAGCAGCCCTTTTGGGGGGGTAACTGGCGAAGCTTTCTTT. This rearrangement joins TRBV4-3 to TRBJ1-1; tentatively, D is TRBD1 (5 bases). The CDR3 has 15 amino acids. V was shortened by 4 bases and J by 8 bases, with 20 bases between the two germline ends. Germline V gives CDR1 LGHNA, CDR2 YSLEER.